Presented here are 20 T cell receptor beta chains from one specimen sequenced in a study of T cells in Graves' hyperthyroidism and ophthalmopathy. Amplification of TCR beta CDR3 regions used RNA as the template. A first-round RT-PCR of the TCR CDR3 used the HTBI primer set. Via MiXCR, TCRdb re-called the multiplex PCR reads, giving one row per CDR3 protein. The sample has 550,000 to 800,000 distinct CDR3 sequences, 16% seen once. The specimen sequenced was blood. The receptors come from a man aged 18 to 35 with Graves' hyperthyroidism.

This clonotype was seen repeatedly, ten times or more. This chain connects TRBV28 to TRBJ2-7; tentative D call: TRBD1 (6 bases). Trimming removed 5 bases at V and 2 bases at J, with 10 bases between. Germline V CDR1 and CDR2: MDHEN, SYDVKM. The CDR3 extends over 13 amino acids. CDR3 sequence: CASSVQGTYEQYF. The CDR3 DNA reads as TGTGCCAGCAGTGTACAGGGTACCTACGAGCAGTACTTC.

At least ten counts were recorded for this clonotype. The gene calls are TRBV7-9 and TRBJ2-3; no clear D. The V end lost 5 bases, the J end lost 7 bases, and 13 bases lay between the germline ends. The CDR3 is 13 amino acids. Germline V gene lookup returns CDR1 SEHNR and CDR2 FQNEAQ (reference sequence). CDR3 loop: CASSPKGGHTQYF. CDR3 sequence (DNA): TGTGCCAGCAGCCCGAAGGGTGGGCATACGCAGTATTTT. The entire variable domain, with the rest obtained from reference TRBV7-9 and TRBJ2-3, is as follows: DTGVSQNPRHKITKRGQNVTFRCDPISEHNRLYWYRQTLGQGPEFLTYFQNEAQLEKSRLLSDRFSAERPKGSFSTLEIQRTEQGDSAMYLCASSPKGGHTQYFGPGTRLTVL.

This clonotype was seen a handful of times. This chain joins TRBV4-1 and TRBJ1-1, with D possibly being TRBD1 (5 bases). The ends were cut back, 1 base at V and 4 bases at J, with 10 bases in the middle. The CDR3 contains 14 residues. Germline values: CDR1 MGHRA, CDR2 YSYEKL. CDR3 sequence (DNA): TGCGCCAGCAGCCAAGTTCAGGGAAGCACTGAAGCTTTCTTT. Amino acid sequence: CASSQVQGSTEAFF.

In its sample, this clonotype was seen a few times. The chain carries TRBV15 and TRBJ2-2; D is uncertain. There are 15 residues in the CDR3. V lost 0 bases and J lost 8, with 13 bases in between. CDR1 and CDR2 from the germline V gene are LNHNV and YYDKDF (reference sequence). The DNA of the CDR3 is TGTGCCACCAGCAGAGATGGATCCCCTGGGGGGGAGCTGTTTTTT. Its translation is CATSRDGSPGGELFF.

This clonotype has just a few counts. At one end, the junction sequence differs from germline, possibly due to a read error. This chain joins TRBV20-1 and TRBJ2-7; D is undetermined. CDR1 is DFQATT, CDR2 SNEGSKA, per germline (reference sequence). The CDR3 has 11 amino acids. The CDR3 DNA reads TGCAGTGCTCGAGAGGTCTACGAGCAGTACTTC. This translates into CSAREVYEQYF.

The CDR3 DNA reads as TGTGCCAGCAGCGTCCCGGGCGGGCACACCATATATTTT. Translation: CASSVPGGHTIYF. The rearrangement uses TRBV9 and TRBJ1-3; D is undetermined. Germline CDR1 SGDLS, CDR2 YYNGEE. The ends were cut back, 2 bases at V and 8 bases at J, with 11 bases in the middle. The CDR3 spans 13 residues.

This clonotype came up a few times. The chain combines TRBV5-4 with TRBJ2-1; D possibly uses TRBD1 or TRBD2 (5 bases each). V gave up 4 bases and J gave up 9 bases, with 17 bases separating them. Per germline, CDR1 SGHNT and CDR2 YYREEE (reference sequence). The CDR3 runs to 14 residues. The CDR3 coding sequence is TGTGCCAGCAGCCAGAGGGGAGATTCCAGTGAGCAGTTCTTC. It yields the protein CASSQRGDSSEQFF.

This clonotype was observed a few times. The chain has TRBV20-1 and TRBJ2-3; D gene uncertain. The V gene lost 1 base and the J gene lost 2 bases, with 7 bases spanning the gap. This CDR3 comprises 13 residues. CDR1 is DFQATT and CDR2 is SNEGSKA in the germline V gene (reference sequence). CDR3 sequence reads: CSARVHPTDTQYF. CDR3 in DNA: TGCAGTGCTAGAGTTCACCCCACAGATACGCAGTATTTT.

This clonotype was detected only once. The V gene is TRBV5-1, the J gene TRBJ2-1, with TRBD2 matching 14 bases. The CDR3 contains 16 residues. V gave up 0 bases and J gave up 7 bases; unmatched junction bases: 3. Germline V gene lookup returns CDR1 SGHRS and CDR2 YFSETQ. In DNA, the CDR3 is TGCGCCAGCAGCTTGGGAGGGACTAGCGGGAGTAATGAGCAGTTCTTC. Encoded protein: CASSLGGTSGSNEQFF.

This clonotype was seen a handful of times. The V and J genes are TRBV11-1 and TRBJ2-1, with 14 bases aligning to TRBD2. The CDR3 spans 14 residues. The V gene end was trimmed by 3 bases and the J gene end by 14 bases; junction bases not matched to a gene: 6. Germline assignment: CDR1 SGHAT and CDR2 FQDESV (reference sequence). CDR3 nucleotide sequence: TGTGCCAGCAGCTTGTCGACTAGCGGGAGGGGTGAGTTCTTC. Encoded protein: CASSLSTSGRGEFF.

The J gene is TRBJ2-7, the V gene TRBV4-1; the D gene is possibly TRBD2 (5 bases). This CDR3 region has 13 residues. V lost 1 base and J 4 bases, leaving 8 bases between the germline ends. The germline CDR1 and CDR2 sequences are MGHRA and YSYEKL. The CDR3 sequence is CASSQGWEYEQYF. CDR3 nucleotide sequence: TGCGCCAGCAGCCAAGGATGGGAGTACGAGCAGTACTTC.

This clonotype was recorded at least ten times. The CDR3 loop reads CSVIGGAGETQYF. CDR3 sequence (DNA): TGCAGCGTCATCGGTGGGGCCGGGGAGACCCAGTACTTC. The chain is built from TRBV29-1 and TRBJ2-5, with a weak D call TRBD1 (5 bases). The CDR3 contains 13 residues. The germline V gene encodes CDR1 SQVTM and CDR2 ANQGSEA. V was cut by 6 bases and J by 5 bases, with 16 bases left in between.

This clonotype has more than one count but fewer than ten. In DNA form, the CDR3 reads TGTGCCAGCAGCGCGCCGCGGGAGTATCAAACTACAAACTACAATGAGCAGTTCTTC. It translates to CASSAPREYQTTNYNEQFF. The J gene is TRBJ2-1, the V gene TRBV9; 7 nucleotides line up with TRBD2. This CDR3 has 19 amino acids. With 3 bases clipped from V and 3 bases from J, the junction kept 18 bases outside the gene matches. Germline CDR1 SGDLS, CDR2 YYNGEE. Looking up the rest from reference TRBV9 and TRBJ2-1 gives the full variable domain: DSGVTQTPKHLITATGQRVTLRCSPRSGDLSVYWYQQSLDQGLQFLIQYYNGEERAKGNILERFSAQQFPDLHSELNLSSLELGDSALYFCASSAPREYQTTNYNEQFFGPGTRLTVL.

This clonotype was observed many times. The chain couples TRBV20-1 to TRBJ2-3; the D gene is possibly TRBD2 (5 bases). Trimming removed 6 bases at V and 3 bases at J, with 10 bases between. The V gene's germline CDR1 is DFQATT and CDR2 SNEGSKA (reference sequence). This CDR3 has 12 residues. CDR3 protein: CSAARLTDTQYF. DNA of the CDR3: TGCAGTGCCGCTAGACTAACAGATACGCAGTATTTT.

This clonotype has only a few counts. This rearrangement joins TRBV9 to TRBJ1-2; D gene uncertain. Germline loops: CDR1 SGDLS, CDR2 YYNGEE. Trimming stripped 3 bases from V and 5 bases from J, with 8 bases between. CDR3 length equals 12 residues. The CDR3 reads CASSGVLYGYTF. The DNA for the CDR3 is TGTGCCAGCAGCGGGGTTCTATATGGCTACACCTTC.

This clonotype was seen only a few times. CDR3 in DNA: TGTGCCAGCAGCCGGGGGGGATTTGAGGCTTTCTTT. Its translation: CASSRGGFEAFF. The chain employs TRBV6-1 and TRBJ1-1; weak D call: TRBD1 (5 bases). Trimming took 6 bases from V and 11 from J, leaving 16 bases between them. The CDR3 contains 12 residues. The germline V gene has CDR1 MNHNS and CDR2 SASEGT.

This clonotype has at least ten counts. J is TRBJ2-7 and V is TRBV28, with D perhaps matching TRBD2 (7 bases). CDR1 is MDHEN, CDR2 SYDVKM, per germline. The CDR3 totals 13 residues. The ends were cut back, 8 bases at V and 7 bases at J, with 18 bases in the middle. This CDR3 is CASGQGGAGEQYF. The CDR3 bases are TGTGCCAGCGGGCAAGGGGGGGCGGGGGAGCAGTACTTC.

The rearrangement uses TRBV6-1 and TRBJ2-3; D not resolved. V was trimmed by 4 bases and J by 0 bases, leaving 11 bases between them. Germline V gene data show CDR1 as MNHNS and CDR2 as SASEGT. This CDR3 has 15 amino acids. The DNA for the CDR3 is TGTGCCAGCAGTGTGCGAAAACGGAGCACAGATACGCAGTATTTT. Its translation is CASSVRKRSTDTQYF.

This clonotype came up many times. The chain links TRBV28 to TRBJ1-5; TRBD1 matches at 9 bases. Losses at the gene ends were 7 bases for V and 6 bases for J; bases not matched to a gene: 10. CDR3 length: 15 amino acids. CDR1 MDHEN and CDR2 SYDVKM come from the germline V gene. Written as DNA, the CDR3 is TGTGCCAGCATCGGGAGGACAGGGGTTGCTCAGCCCCAGCATTTT. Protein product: CASIGRTGVAQPQHF. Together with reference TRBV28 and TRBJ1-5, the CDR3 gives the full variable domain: DVKVTQSSRYLVKRTGEKVFLECVQDMDHENMFWYRQDPGLGLRLIYFSYDVKMKEKGDIPEGYSVSREKKERFSLILESASTNQTSMYLCASIGRTGVAQPQHFGDGTRLSIL.

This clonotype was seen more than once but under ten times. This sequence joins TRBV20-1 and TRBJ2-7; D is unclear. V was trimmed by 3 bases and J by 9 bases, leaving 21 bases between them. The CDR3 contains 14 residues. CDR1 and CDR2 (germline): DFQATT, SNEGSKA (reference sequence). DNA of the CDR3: TGCAGTGCTAGTCCTTTCCCAACTCGGACGGCGCAGTACTTC. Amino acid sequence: CSASPFPTRTAQYF.